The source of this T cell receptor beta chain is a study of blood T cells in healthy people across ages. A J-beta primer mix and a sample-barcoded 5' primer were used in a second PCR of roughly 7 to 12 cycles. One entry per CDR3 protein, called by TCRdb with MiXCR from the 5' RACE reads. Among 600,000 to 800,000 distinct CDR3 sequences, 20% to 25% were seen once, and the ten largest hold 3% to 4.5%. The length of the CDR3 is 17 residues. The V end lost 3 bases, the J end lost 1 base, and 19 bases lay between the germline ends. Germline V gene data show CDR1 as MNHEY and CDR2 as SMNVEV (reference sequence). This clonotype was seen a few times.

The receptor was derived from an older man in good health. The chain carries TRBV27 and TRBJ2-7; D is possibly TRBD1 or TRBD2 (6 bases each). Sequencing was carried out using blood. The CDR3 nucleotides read TGTGCCAGCAGTTTTAGGGGGGATAACAGGGCGTCCTACGAGCAGTACTTC. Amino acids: CASSFRGDNRASYEQYF.